This passage covers 14 T cell receptor beta chains from one sample sequenced in a study of cytomegalovirus exposure and HLA in healthy donors. The PCR contained 60 Vbeta and 13 Jbeta primers. Profiling relied on immunoSEQ multiplex PCR, and the TCRdb table lists in-frame clones only, not all of them. The sample holds roughly 140,000 clones, roughly 80% seen once. The sample consisted of PBMCs. The receptors come from a female donor in good health and CMV-seronegative.

This chain uses TRBV29-1 with TRBJ2-2; D is perhaps TRBD2 (6 bases). The CDR3 runs 16 residues. Germline assignment: CDR1 SQVTM and CDR2 ANQGSEA. Trimming pared 5 bases from V and 7 bases from J, leaving 23 bases between. The CDR3 region is CSVSWGLAPIIGELFF. The CDR3 DNA reads TGCAGCGTTAGTTGGGGTCTAGCGCCCATTATCGGGGAGCTGTTTTTT.

J is TRBJ1-2 and V is TRBV5-1; possibly TRBD1 for D (5 bases). V lost 4 bases to trimming and J lost 2 bases, with 9 bases between them. Germline V gene data show CDR1 as SGHRS and CDR2 as YFSETQ. The CDR3 consists of 13 residues. CDR3 nucleotide sequence: TGCGCCAGCAGCCCCGGGGGGAACTATGGCTACACCTTC. Protein: CASSPGGNYGYTF.

The CDR3 nucleotides read TGCGCCAGCACTTTGAGCGGGGCAGGTACCTACGAGCAGTACTTC. As protein: CASTLSGAGTYEQYF. This chain uses TRBV5-1 with TRBJ2-7; 7 bases fit TRBD2. Germline assignment: CDR1 SGHRS and CDR2 YFSETQ. CDR3 length equals 15 residues. V lost 6 bases and J lost 2; bases outside the gene matches: 11.

In its sample, this clone was seen once. CDR3 in amino acids: CASSPSASNQPQHF. In nucleotides, the CDR3 is TGTGCCAGCAGCCCGAGTGCTAGCAATCAGCCCCAGCATTTT. The V and J genes are TRBV9 and TRBJ1-5; D is undetermined. This CDR3 contains 14 residues. Germline V gene lookup returns CDR1 SGDLS and CDR2 YYNGEE. V lost 4 bases, J lost 0 bases, and 8 bases lay in between.

This chain joins TRBV4-1 and TRBJ2-3; D uncertain. V was trimmed by 4 bases and J by 8 bases, leaving 22 bases between them. The CDR3 runs to 16 residues. Looked up from germline, CDR1 is MGHRA and CDR2 is YSYEKL. As DNA, the CDR3 is TGCGCCAGCAGCCCCGAACCGGGTAGAGACTCCCTTACGCAGTATTTT. Amino acid sequence: CASSPEPGRDSLTQYF.

Here the CDR3 DNA reads TGTGCCAGCAGTGAAGGCGGGAGGGCGTCAGAGACCCAGTACTTC. Translating gives CASSEGGRASETQYF. The gene calls are TRBV2 and TRBJ2-5; TRBD2 aligns across 9 bases. The CDR3 spans 15 residues. The V gene end was trimmed by 1 base and the J gene end by 4 bases; junction bases not matched to a gene: 4. The V gene's germline CDR1 is SNHLY and CDR2 FYNNEI.

This rearrangement joins TRBV6-1 to TRBJ1-2, with D unclear. The V gene's germline CDR1 is MNHNS and CDR2 SASEGT. The CDR3 has 12 amino acids. V was trimmed by 4 bases and J by 2 bases, leaving 5 bases between them. The chain's CDR3 is CASSVQNYGYTF. In DNA, the CDR3 is TGTGCCAGCAGTGTCCAGAACTATGGCTACACCTTC.

The V gene is TRBV29-1, the J gene TRBJ2-3; possible D gene TRBD2, 6 bases. Trimming took 4 bases from V and 4 from J, leaving 12 bases between them. The germline V gene has CDR1 SQVTM and CDR2 ANQGSEA. CDR3 length: 13 residues. The CDR3 region is CSVVRTNSDTQYF. The CDR3 nucleotides are TGCAGCGTTGTAAGGACTAATTCAGATACGCAGTATTTT.

CDR3 amino acids: CSVAGTGLYNEQFF. The DNA for the CDR3 is TGCAGCGTTGCGGGGACAGGGTTGTACAATGAGCAGTTCTTC. J is TRBJ2-1 and V is TRBV29-1; 9 bases fit TRBD1. V shed 4 bases, J shed 4 bases, and the junction held 5 bases outside the gene matches. This CDR3 is 14 amino acids long. Germline CDR1 and CDR2: SQVTM and ANQGSEA.

J is TRBJ2-7 and V is TRBV28; TRBD2 matches 10 bases. The CDR3 extends over 17 amino acids. Germline V gene sequence: CDR1 MDHEN, CDR2 SYDVKM. Trimming at V came to 6 bases and at J to 0 bases, leaving 11 bases not matched to a gene. The CDR3 region is CASRNTDSSGGSYEQYF. CDR3 nucleotides: TGTGCCAGCAGGAACACTGACTCTAGCGGGGGCTCCTACGAGCAGTACTTC.

The V call is TRBV15, the J call TRBJ2-1; tentatively, D is TRBD2 (5 bases). This CDR3 is 17 amino acids long. The ends were cut back, 0 bases at V and 2 bases at J, with 14 bases in the middle. CDR1 is LNHNV and CDR2 is YYDKDF in the germline V gene (reference sequence). The CDR3 sequence: CATSRDQFSGAYNEQFF. In nucleotides, the CDR3 is TGTGCCACCAGCAGAGATCAGTTCAGCGGAGCCTACAATGAGCAGTTCTTC. Complete variable domain (other parts from reference TRBV15 and TRBJ2-1): DAMVIQNPRYQVTQFGKPVTLSCSQTLNHNVMYWYQQKSSQAPKLLFHYYDKDFNNEADTPDNFQSRRPNTSFCFLDIRSPGLGDTAMYLCATSRDQFSGAYNEQFFGPGTRLTVL.

The gene calls are TRBV2 and TRBJ1-2, with a possible D match to TRBD1 (5 bases). This CDR3 has 13 amino acids. V dropped 2 bases and J dropped 3 bases, with 7 bases sitting between them. From germline, CDR1 is SNHLY and CDR2 FYNNEI. The CDR3 DNA is TGTGCCAGCAGTGAAAGGGGCTACTATGGCTACACCTTC. Amino acids: CASSERGYYGYTF. Based on the CDR3 plus reference TRBV2 and TRBJ1-2, the full variable domain is EPEVTQTPSHQVTQMGQEVILRCVPISNHLYFYWYRQILGQKVEFLVSFYNNEISEKSEIFDDQFSVERPDGSNFTLKIRSTKLEDSAMYFCASSERGYYGYTFGSGTRLTVV.

In its sample, this clone was seen once. V gene TRBV19 combines with J gene TRBJ2-7; D gene ambiguous. Trimming removed 1 base at V and 2 bases at J, with 6 bases between. Germline-derived CDR1 and CDR2 are LNHDA and SQIVND (reference sequence). This CDR3 comprises 13 residues. This chain's CDR3 is CASSIGVTYEQYF. DNA of the CDR3: TGTGCCAGTAGTATAGGTGTCACCTACGAGCAGTACTTC. Filled out from reference TRBV19 and TRBJ2-7, the complete variable domain reads DGGITQSPKYLFRKEGQNVTLSCEQNLNHDAMYWYRQDPGQGLRLIYYSQIVNDFQKGDIAEGYSVSREKKESFPLTVTSAQKNPTAFYLCASSIGVTYEQYFGPGTRLTVT.

V and J are TRBV30 and TRBJ2-7; 11 bases align to TRBD2. V lost 3 bases and J lost 3; bases outside the gene matches: 4. The CDR3 loop spans 14 amino acids. From germline, CDR1 is GTSNPN and CDR2 SVGIG (reference sequence). This chain's CDR3 is CAWSSLAGGYEQYF. DNA of the CDR3: TGTGCCTGGAGCAGCCTAGCGGGAGGCTACGAGCAGTACTTC.